Listed below are T cell receptor beta chains from one sample, sequenced in a study of Ad26.COV2.S vaccination and SARS-CoV-2 variants. Repertoires were generated with immunoSEQ multiplex PCR, while TCRdb's copy carries only in-frame clones and drops some. This sample carries roughly 350,000 clones, 75% to 90% of them seen once, and the ten largest clones take about 11%. The sample was peripheral blood, taken in a trial of Ad26.COV2.S vaccine versus placebo. The receptors were sampled from a person between 18 and 59 years old who received the Ad26.COV2.S COVID-19 vaccine or a placebo. Both conserved end residues are part of each CDR3. The order of the fields is CDR3 protein, V gene, J gene.

CDR3aa: CASTVGNRETQYF; v_gene: TRBV2; j_gene: TRBJ2-5
CDR3aa: CASSPDTTYEQYF; v_gene: TRBV6-2/TRBV6-3; j_gene: TRBJ2-7
CDR3aa: CAISESGRRGAFF; v_gene: TRBV10-3; j_gene: TRBJ1-1
CDR3aa: CASSSEVFLGANVLTF; v_gene: TRBV5-1; j_gene: TRBJ2-6
CDR3aa: CASSAGDRGFPEAFF; v_gene: TRBV19; j_gene: TRBJ1-1
CDR3aa: CASSFVQDSNEQFF; v_gene: TRBV7-2; j_gene: TRBJ2-1
CDR3aa: CASSVRRGEEKLFF; v_gene: TRBV2; j_gene: TRBJ1-4
CDR3aa: CASTGQSYTDTQYF; v_gene: TRBV13; j_gene: TRBJ2-3
CDR3aa: CASSQDPEGDEQFF; v_gene: TRBV4-3; j_gene: TRBJ2-1
CDR3aa: CASSYGRAGTEAFF; v_gene: TRBV6-2/TRBV6-3; j_gene: TRBJ1-1
CDR3aa: CASSLIYEGGGYTF; v_gene: TRBV7-9; j_gene: TRBJ1-2
CDR3aa: CATSVSGRAYEQYF; v_gene: TRBV11-1; j_gene: TRBJ2-7
CDR3aa: CASSSYSGGAFEQFF; v_gene: TRBV6-2/TRBV6-3; j_gene: TRBJ2-1
CDR3aa: CASSPVGAFSEAFF; v_gene: TRBV7-9; j_gene: TRBJ1-1
CDR3aa: CASSERIGPNEQFF; v_gene: TRBV7-3; j_gene: TRBJ2-1
CDR3aa: CASSSYRDADTQYF; v_gene: TRBV5-4; j_gene: TRBJ2-3
CDR3aa: CASSFSGTTPGGYTF; v_gene: TRBV27; j_gene: TRBJ1-2
CDR3aa: CASSERGSNNSPLHF; v_gene: TRBV10-2; j_gene: TRBJ1-6
CDR3aa: CASSLIGGQGANQPQHF; v_gene: TRBV7-2; j_gene: TRBJ1-5
CDR3aa: CASSLAGGPNYEQYF; v_gene: TRBV7-7; j_gene: TRBJ2-7
CDR3aa: CASSTTTGGTNEKLFF; v_gene: TRBV19; j_gene: TRBJ1-4
CDR3aa: CASSPVVETEAFF; v_gene: TRBV12-3/TRBV12-4; j_gene: TRBJ1-1
CDR3aa: CASSPPTGVGGTEAFF; v_gene: TRBV7-2; j_gene: TRBJ1-1
CDR3aa: CASSQTGIYRSYEQYF; v_gene: TRBV7-9; j_gene: TRBJ2-7
CDR3aa: CASSQILATGELFF; v_gene: TRBV3-1/TRBV3-2; j_gene: TRBJ2-2
CDR3aa: CASSLGLLGETQYF; v_gene: TRBV7-9; j_gene: TRBJ2-5
CDR3aa: CASRLAGGITGELFF; v_gene: TRBV19; j_gene: TRBJ2-2
CDR3aa: CASSRTGKELFF; v_gene: TRBV11-3; j_gene: TRBJ2-2
CDR3aa: CATSAGRSTGELFF; v_gene: TRBV24-1; j_gene: TRBJ2-2
CDR3aa: CASSFGPFEAFF; v_gene: TRBV12-3/TRBV12-4; j_gene: TRBJ1-1
CDR3aa: CASSLTLGGAEQYF; v_gene: TRBV7-9; j_gene: TRBJ2-7
CDR3aa: CASSQRDTRPYGYTF; v_gene: TRBV3-1/TRBV3-2; j_gene: TRBJ1-2
CDR3aa: CASSPGTTTYEQYF; v_gene: TRBV18; j_gene: TRBJ2-7
CDR3aa: CASRGGTGADTQYF; v_gene: TRBV27; j_gene: TRBJ2-3
CDR3aa: CASSISDSLAKNIQYF; v_gene: TRBV19; j_gene: TRBJ2-4
CDR3aa: CATTEGPNQPQHF; v_gene: TRBV10-3; j_gene: TRBJ1-5
CDR3aa: CASGYIVHEQFF; v_gene: TRBV2; j_gene: TRBJ2-1
CDR3aa: CASLRDRATYEQYF; v_gene: TRBV28; j_gene: TRBJ2-7
CDR3aa: CASTLGQGAYGYTF; v_gene: TRBV5-6; j_gene: TRBJ1-2
CDR3aa: CASSLSLPGAEAFF; v_gene: TRBV5-8; j_gene: TRBJ1-1
CDR3aa: CAWSAKGRFEQYF; v_gene: TRBV30; j_gene: TRBJ2-7
CDR3aa: CAWWGTGGEDNQPQHF; v_gene: TRBV30; j_gene: TRBJ1-5
CDR3aa: CASSPVGTSVYEQYF; v_gene: TRBV18; j_gene: TRBJ2-7
CDR3aa: CASSYSRTNTEAFF; v_gene: TRBV6-5; j_gene: TRBJ1-1
CDR3aa: CASSLAGGGKNIQYF; v_gene: TRBV5-1; j_gene: TRBJ2-4
CDR3aa: CASSSRALSPNTGELFF; v_gene: TRBV13; j_gene: TRBJ2-2
CDR3aa: CASSAGTTNTGELFF; v_gene: TRBV6-5; j_gene: TRBJ2-2